This T cell receptor beta chain was recovered during a study of CD8+ T cells in alopecia areata. Across the study: Severity scoring for treated patients was based on the percentage of affected scalp area.

Noted treatment: oral pan-JAK inhibitor, 5-10 mg twice daily. The CDR3 totals 12 residues. In germline, CDR1 is LNHNV, CDR2 YYDKDF (reference sequence). Trimming removed 5 bases at V and 3 bases at J, with 8 bases between. As the sequencing template, cDNA was produced by extracting RNA and reverse transcribing it. Some clones are missing from TCRdb's copy, which holds only in-frame ones; the method was immunoSEQ multiplex PCR. The data show about 210,000 clones, about 64% seen once. This material consisted of CD4+ T cells sorted from blood, taken at week 4, from a patient treated with tofacitinib. The receptor comes from a human donor with alopecia areata. V usage is TRBV15 and J usage is TRBJ2-7; no reliable D call. The CDR3 spells CATSRASYEQYF. DNA for the CDR3: TGTGCCACCAGCCGGGCCAGCTACGAGCAGTACTTC. The whole variable domain, filled in from reference TRBV15 and TRBJ2-7, reads DAMVIQNPRYQVTQFGKPVTLSCSQTLNHNVMYWYQQKSSQAPKLLFHYYDKDFNNEADTPDNFQSRRPNTSFCFLDIRSPGLGDTAMYLCATSRASYEQYFGPGTRLTVT.